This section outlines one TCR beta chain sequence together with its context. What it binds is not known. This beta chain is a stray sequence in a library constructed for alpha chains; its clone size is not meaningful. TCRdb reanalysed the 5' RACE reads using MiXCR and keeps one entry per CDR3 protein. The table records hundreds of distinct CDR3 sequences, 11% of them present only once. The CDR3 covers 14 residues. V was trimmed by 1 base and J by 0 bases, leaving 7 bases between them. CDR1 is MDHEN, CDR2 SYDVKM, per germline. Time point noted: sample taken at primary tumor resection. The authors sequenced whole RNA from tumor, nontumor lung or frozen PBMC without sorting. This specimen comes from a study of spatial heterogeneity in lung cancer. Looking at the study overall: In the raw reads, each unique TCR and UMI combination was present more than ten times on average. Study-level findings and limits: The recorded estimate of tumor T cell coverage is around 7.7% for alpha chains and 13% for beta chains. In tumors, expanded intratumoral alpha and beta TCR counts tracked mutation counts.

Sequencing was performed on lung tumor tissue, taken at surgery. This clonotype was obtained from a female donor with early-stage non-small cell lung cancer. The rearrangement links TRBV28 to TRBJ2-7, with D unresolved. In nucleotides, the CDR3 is TGTGCCAGCAGTTTATATCCCCCCTCCTACGAGCAGTACTTC. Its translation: CASSLYPPSYEQYF.